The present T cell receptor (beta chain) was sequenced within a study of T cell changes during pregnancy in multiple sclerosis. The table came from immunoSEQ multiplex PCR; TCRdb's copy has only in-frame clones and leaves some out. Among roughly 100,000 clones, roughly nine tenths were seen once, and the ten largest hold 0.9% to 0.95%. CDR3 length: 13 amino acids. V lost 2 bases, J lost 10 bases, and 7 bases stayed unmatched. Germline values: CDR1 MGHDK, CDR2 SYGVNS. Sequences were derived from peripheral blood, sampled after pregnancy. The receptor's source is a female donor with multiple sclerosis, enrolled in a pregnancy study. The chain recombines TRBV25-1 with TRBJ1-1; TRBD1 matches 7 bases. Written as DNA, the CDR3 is TGTGCCAGCAGTGAAGAGGGGGCGCGGGGAGCTTTCTTT. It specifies CASSEEGARGAFF.